This is a list of T cell receptor beta chains from one sample in a study of identical twins. TCRdb reprocessed the 5' RACE reads with MiXCR, giving one entry per CDR3 protein. The repertoire holds around 530,000 distinct CDR3 sequences, with around 15% as singletons. These data were likewise used in another study, on yellow fever vaccine responses in identical twins.

The specimen sequenced was CD4+ T cells sorted from blood. Receptor source: a woman aged 18-30 years in good health. The CDR3 runs from the conserved cysteine through the conserved F or W. D genes are given only for firm matches. Clone size is not always given. Where it is, it says once, few, many or a class for expanded clones.

. . TRBJ1-2 TRBV20-1 TGCAGTGCTAGTGACAGTAACTATGGCTACACCTTC CSASDSNYGYTF
. . TRBJ2-5 TRBV12-3/TRBV12-4 TGTGCCAGCAGTTTTATACAGGGTAATTTTATCGGGACCCAGTACTTC CASSFIQGNFIGTQYF
. many TRBJ1-1 TRBV10-3 TGTGCCATCAAGACAGGAACTGAAGCTTTCTTT CAIKTGTEAFF
. few TRBJ2-4 TRBV27 TGTGCCAGCAGTTTTTTGCGGGGCCCCTGGGACATTCAGTACTTC CASSFLRGPWDIQYF
TRBD1 few TRBJ2-5 TRBV24-1 TGTGCCACCAGTGAAAAGACAGGGGTCCCAGAGACCCAGTACTTC CATSEKTGVPETQYF
. . TRBJ2-3 TRBV28 TGTGCCAGCAGTTTAGCGACGCCGGCAGATACGCAGTATTTT CASSLATPADTQYF
TRBD1 . TRBJ2-2 TRBV5-1 TGCGCCAGCAGCTTGGTGGACAGGGCGAACACCGGGGAGCTGTTTTTT CASSLVDRANTGELFF
TRBD1 . TRBJ1-2 TRBV11-2 TGTGCCAGCAGCGTCGAGACAGGGACGGGCTACACCTTC CASSVETGTGYTF
. . TRBJ1-1 TRBV20-1 TGCAGTGCTAGAGGGGGGAGGGCTAACACTGAAGCTTTCTTT CSARGGRANTEAFF
. many TRBJ1-5 TRBV6-4 TGTGCCAGCAGTGACGGCGTAAATCAGCCCCAGCATTTT CASSDGVNQPQHF
. . TRBJ2-1 TRBV29-1 TGCAGCGTCGCAGGGGTCTATGAGCAGTTCTTC CSVAGVYEQFF
. . TRBJ2-4 TRBV28 TGTGCCAGCAGTTTGAACTGGGGGTTCTTCGAACAGGGAACCAAAAACATTCAGTACTTC CASSLNWGFFEQGTKNIQYF
TRBD1 . TRBJ2-3 TRBV2 TGTGCCAGCAGTGAATGGGGACAGGGGGCAGAAAATACGCAGTATTTT CASSEWGQGAENTQYF
. . TRBJ2-3 TRBV19 TGTGCCACCACTCAGGGGGGGAGCACAGATACGCAGTATTTT CATTQGGSTDTQYF
TRBD2 . TRBJ2-1 TRBV9 TGTGCCAGCACCCCGGGGGGGGGGGCCTACAATGAGCAGTTCTTC CASTPGGGAYNEQFF
TRBD2 . TRBJ2-1 TRBV20-1 TGCAGTGCTAGAGATCCCATCCGGACTAGCGGGAGCGATGAGCAGTTCTTC CSARDPIRTSGSDEQFF
. many TRBJ2-3 TRBV5-1 TGCGCCAGCAGCCGAGGCCAAGGGGCGGTGGATACGCAGTATTTT CASSRGQGAVDTQYF
. . TRBJ2-2 TRBV12-3/TRBV12-4 TGTGCCAGCAACCATGCGCAGGGAAGAAACACCGGGGAGCTGTTTTTT CASNHAQGRNTGELFF
TRBD2 many TRBJ2-1 TRBV12-3/TRBV12-4 TGTGCCAGCAGTGTCCATAGCGGGAGGGCCGGGCCGTTCTTC CASSVHSGRAGPFF
. few TRBJ1-1 TRBV5-1 TGCGCCAGCAGCGGGGACAACTTGAACACTGAAGCTTTCTTT CASSGDNLNTEAFF
TRBD2 . TRBJ2-7 TRBV28 TGTGCCAGCACCCTCCTGGGGGGGAGTTTCGAGCAGTACTTC CASTLLGGSFEQYF
TRBD2 . TRBJ2-3 TRBV7-2 TGTGCCAGCAGCCACCCTGGGCGGGAGAAAACAGATACGCAGTATTTT CASSHPGREKTDTQYF
. many TRBJ2-1 TRBV7-6 TGTGCCAGCAGCCCCCGGACGGGTGGGGGGTACAATGAGCAGTTCTTC CASSPRTGGGYNEQFF
. few TRBJ1-1 TRBV28 TGTGCCAGCAGCGTGTCGGGGGGGTTTACTGAAGCTTTCTTT CASSVSGGFTEAFF
TRBD1 . TRBJ2-1 TRBV7-2 TGTGCCAGCAGCCCCGGGACAGGGGTATTCAATGAGCAGTTCTTC CASSPGTGVFNEQFF
. few TRBJ2-1 TRBV14 TGTGCCAGCAGCCAACTTGGGGCGAGGAATGAGCAGTTCTTC CASSQLGARNEQFF
TRBD2 . TRBJ2-3 TRBV28 TGTGCCGTACGGACTAGCGGTTCTGGCACAGATACGCAGTATTTT CAVRTSGSGTDTQYF
TRBD2 few TRBJ2-5 TRBV6-1 TGTGCCAGCAAATTAGCGGGGGTGGGTCAAGAGACCCAGTACTTC CASKLAGVGQETQYF
. . TRBJ2-1 TRBV11-2 TGTGCCAGCAGCTTAGGGGCGGGTCGGTACAATGAGCAGTTCTTC CASSLGAGRYNEQFF
. few TRBJ2-7 TRBV10-1 TGCGCCAGCAGTGAGGCTAGTAGCTACGAGCAGTACTTC CASSEASSYEQYF
TRBD1 . TRBJ2-1 TRBV5-1 TGCGCCAGCAGCACGACAGGGAATCCCTACAATGAGCAGTTCTTC CASSTTGNPYNEQFF
TRBD1 . TRBJ1-2 TRBV5-1 TGCGCCAGCAGCTTGGAGGCAGGGGGCAGCTATGGCTACACCTTC CASSLEAGGSYGYTF
. few TRBJ1-6 TRBV6-5 TGTGCCAGCAGTTACCAGGGAGTATCCTCCTATAATTCACCCCTCCACTTT CASSYQGVSSYNSPLHF
. . TRBJ2-1 TRBV20-1 TGCAGTGAATCCGGGACAACCGTTAATGAGCAGTTCTTC CSESGTTVNEQFF
. . TRBJ2-2 TRBV4-2 TGTGCCAGCAGCCAAGGGCTGCCGACCGGGGAGCTGTTTTTT CASSQGLPTGELFF
TRBD1 once TRBJ1-2 TRBV20-1 TGCAGTGCTACCTCGACAGGGCCAAACTATGGCTACACCTTC CSATSTGPNYGYTF
. . TRBJ2-2 TRBV12-3/TRBV12-4 TGTGCCAGCAGCATTTCGGTGGGGGAGCTGTTTTTT CASSISVGELFF
. few TRBJ2-1 TRBV3-1 TGTGCCAGCAGCCTTGGACAGTTAATTAACAATGAGCAGTTCTTC CASSLGQLINNEQFF
TRBD1 . TRBJ2-1 TRBV10-3 TGTGCCATCAGTGATATAGATCGGGACAGGCGCTACAATGAGCAGTTCTTC CAISDIDRDRRYNEQFF
TRBD2 . TRBJ2-1 TRBV20-1 TGCTGTGCTAGAGATAGGAAGCGGGATCTTTCTTACAATGAGCAGTTCTTC CCARDRKRDLSYNEQFF
TRBD2 few TRBJ2-1 TRBV10-2 TGCGCCAGCACCACAGGGACTAGCGGGAGGAATGAGCAGTTCTTC CASTTGTSGRNEQFF
TRBD2 . TRBJ2-1 TRBV5-1 TGCGCCAGCAGCCCGGCGGGGGAACCCTACAATGAGCAGTTCTTC CASSPAGEPYNEQFF
TRBD2 few TRBJ2-3 TRBV5-6 TGTGCCAGCAGTCTCGGGGGTAGCGGGGGGGCAGATACGCAGTATTTT CASSLGGSGGADTQYF
. few TRBJ2-6 TRBV7-8 TGTGCCAGCAGAGTACTGACAGGCCCCCTCTCTGGGGCCAACGTCCTGACTTTC CASRVLTGPLSGANVLTF
. few TRBJ1-1 TRBV12-5 TGTGCTAGTGGTTTGAGAGGGGGCACTGAAGCTTTCTTT CASGLRGGTEAFF
TRBD1 few TRBJ1-2 TRBV12-3/TRBV12-4 TGTGCCAGCAGTTCCCAGGGGGGGGGCTACACCTTC CASSSQGGGYTF
. . TRBJ2-1 TRBV12-3/TRBV12-4 TGTGCCAGCAGTTTAGAGGGCCTAGCGAGAAGCCGCGGTGAGCAGTTCTTC CASSLEGLARSRGEQFF
TRBD1 many TRBJ1-1 TRBV7-9 TGTGCCAGCAGCCCCCCAGGGGCAGGGGGGTACACTGAAGCTTTCTTT CASSPPGAGGYTEAFF
. . TRBJ2-5 TRBV2 TGTGCCAGCAGTGACCTGGGAGAGACCCAGTACTTC CASSDLGETQYF
TRBD2 . TRBJ2-7 TRBV27 TGTGCCAGCAGTTCCACCGACGGGACTATCAAGCAGTACTTC CASSSTDGTIKQYF
TRBD1 many TRBJ2-6 TRBV29-1 TGCAGCGTCTGGACAGGGAAAGCCTCTGGGGCCAACGTCCTGACTTTC CSVWTGKASGANVLTF
. few TRBJ2-1 TRBV9 TGTGCCAGCTCGAGGGGGGGGGAAACCTACAATGAGCAGTTCTTC CASSRGGETYNEQFF
. few TRBJ2-1 TRBV7-9 TGTGCCAGCAGCCCCACACAACTAGCAAGCTCCTACAATGAGCAGTTCTTC CASSPTQLASSYNEQFF